The 14 T cell receptor beta chains below all came from one sample that was sequenced in a study of cytomegalovirus exposure and HLA in healthy donors. Both 60 Vbeta primers and 13 Jbeta primers went into the PCR. TCRdb's table, derived via immunoSEQ multiplex PCR, lists solely in-frame clones and lacks some. The sample has about 210,000 clones, over 80% seen once. The sequenced sample consisted of PBMCs. Receptors were obtained from a man aged 35-49 years in good health and CMV-seropositive.

This chain joins TRBV19 and TRBJ2-4; D is perhaps TRBD1 (5 bases). The CDR3 extends over 15 amino acids. V lost 5 bases and J lost 0, with 11 bases in between. The germline gives CDR1 LNHDA, CDR2 SQIVND (reference sequence). CDR3: CASSLGRVAKNIQYF. DNA for the CDR3: TGTGCCAGTAGTTTGGGCAGGGTAGCCAAAAACATTCAGTACTTC.

This clone was seen more than once but under ten times. The chain is built from TRBV27 and TRBJ2-2, with TRBD2 as a possible D gene (6 bases). The germline gives CDR1 MNHEY, CDR2 SMNVEV (reference sequence). This CDR3 contains 17 residues. The ends were cut back, 4 bases at V and 4 bases at J, with 19 bases in the middle. Here the CDR3 reads CASSSGTGEGVTGELFF. The CDR3 nucleotides are TGTGCCAGCAGTTCAGGAACGGGAGAAGGAGTCACCGGGGAGCTGTTTTTT.

The sample holds one count of this clone. CDR3 loop: CASSLAGGGQETQYF. The DNA for the CDR3 is TGTGCCAGCAGCTTAGCGGGAGGGGGCCAAGAGACCCAGTACTTC. This chain joins TRBV11-3 and TRBJ2-5, with 8 bases fitting TRBD2. After removal of 1 base from V and 1 base from J, the junction contained 2 bases not matched to a gene. CDR3 length: 15 amino acids. Looked up from germline, CDR1 is SGHNT and CDR2 is YENEEA.

Written as DNA, the CDR3 is TGTGCCAGCTCCCAAATGGAAGCGGGAGTTGCGAACACCGGGGAGCTGTTTTTT. This gives the protein CASSQMEAGVANTGELFF. The V call is TRBV18, the J call TRBJ2-2; 8 bases align to TRBD2. The CDR3 sequence is 18 residues long. CDR1 and CDR2 (germline): KGHSH, LQKENI. Trimming removed 6 bases from V and 0 bases from J; junction bases left unmatched: 12.

The chain carries TRBV19 and TRBJ1-1, with D maybe TRBD1 (5 bases). The CDR3 is made up of 14 amino acids. The germline gives CDR1 LNHDA, CDR2 SQIVND (reference sequence). Trimming stripped 7 bases from V and 4 bases from J, with 16 bases between. The CDR3 here is CASTQGTGRTEAFF. The CDR3 DNA reads as TGTGCCAGTACCCAGGGAACAGGTCGCACTGAAGCTTTCTTT.

The rearrangement uses TRBV9 and TRBJ1-2, with a possible D match to TRBD1 (6 bases). Germline values: CDR1 SGDLS, CDR2 YYNGEE. The CDR3 loop spans 14 amino acids. The germline V and J ends were trimmed by 3 bases and 4 bases, with 13 bases remaining between them. DNA for the CDR3: TGTGCCAGCAGCGAGGGGGTCCTCGGCTATGGCTACACCTTC. Its translation: CASSEGVLGYGYTF. Full variable domain (missing parts from reference TRBV9 and TRBJ1-2): DSGVTQTPKHLITATGQRVTLRCSPRSGDLSVYWYQQSLDQGLQFLIQYYNGEERAKGNILERFSAQQFPDLHSELNLSSLELGDSALYFCASSEGVLGYGYTFGSGTRLTVV.

The chain has TRBV7-6 and TRBJ2-7; 16 positions match TRBD2. V was pared by 4 bases and J by 5 bases, with 5 bases of the junction left unmatched. CDR1 and CDR2 from the germline V gene are SGHVS and FNYEAQ. The CDR3 is 16 amino acids. CDR3 nucleotide sequence: TGTGCCAGCAGCTCGGGACTAGCGGGAGGGCCCGACGAGCAGTACTTC. This sequence encodes CASSSGLAGGPDEQYF.

The V call is TRBV19, the J call TRBJ2-1, with a tentative D call TRBD2 (6 bases). The CDR3 contains 15 residues. Germline CDR1 LNHDA, CDR2 SQIVND (reference sequence). Deletions cut 4 bases from V and 3 bases from J, with 13 bases between. This CDR3 reads CASSNVGSNYNEQFF. The CDR3 DNA follows: TGTGCCAGTAGTAATGTCGGGAGCAACTACAATGAGCAGTTCTTC.

The rearrangement links TRBV18 to TRBJ2-4; D is undetermined. V lost 3 bases and J lost 0, with 6 bases in between. This CDR3 is built from 14 residues. Germline assignment: CDR1 KGHSH and CDR2 LQKENI. CDR3 sequence reads: CASSPNSAKNIQYF. In DNA, the CDR3 is TGTGCCAGCTCACCCAATTCAGCCAAAAACATTCAGTACTTC.

The chain links TRBV2 to TRBJ1-5, with D tentatively TRBD1 (5 bases). This CDR3 region has 13 residues. Trimming removed 8 bases from V and 1 base from J, with 9 bases in between. The germline V gene has CDR1 SNHLY and CDR2 FYNNEI. The CDR3 region is CASQGVSNQPQHF. As DNA, the CDR3 is TGTGCCAGCCAAGGGGTCAGCAATCAGCCCCAGCATTTT.

This clone was found a few times. This chain links TRBV4-2 with TRBJ1-1; TRBD1 matches 7 bases. CDR1 and CDR2 (germline): LGHNA, YNFKEQ. The CDR3 runs 19 residues. Losses at the gene ends were 0 bases for V and 0 bases for J; bases not matched to a gene: 13. The CDR3 loop reads CASSQETSPWGTVNTEAFF. CDR3 DNA: TGTGCCAGCAGCCAAGAGACAAGTCCTTGGGGGACAGTGAACACTGAAGCTTTCTTT.

CDR3 residues: CASSLEASEAFF. The CDR3 coding sequence is TGCGCCAGCAGCTTGGAAGCTTCCGAGGCTTTCTTT. J is TRBJ1-1 and V is TRBV5-1, with D hard to call. Germline V lookup: CDR1 SGHRS, CDR2 YFSETQ. V dropped 0 bases and J dropped 11 bases, with 11 bases sitting between them. This CDR3 is built from 12 residues.

The chain is built from TRBV7-2 and TRBJ1-1; perhaps TRBD1 as D (5 bases). V was trimmed by 6 bases and J by 1 base, leaving 18 bases between them. The CDR3 consists of 16 residues. In germline, CDR1 is SGHTA, CDR2 FQGNSA. CDR3 protein: CASRFRAGMGNTEAFF. DNA of the CDR3: TGTGCCAGCAGATTCAGGGCAGGGATGGGGAACACTGAAGCTTTCTTT. The complete variable domain, with remaining parts taken from reference TRBV7-2 and TRBJ1-1, reads GAGVSQSPSNKVTEKGKDVELRCDPISGHTALYWYRQSLGQGLEFLIYFQGNSAPDKSGLPSDRFSAERTGGSVSTLTIQRTQQEDSAVYLCASRFRAGMGNTEAFFGQGTRLTVV.

The rearrangement uses TRBV19 and TRBJ1-2, with no clear D. The CDR3 sequence is 16 residues long. Trimming shortened V by 5 bases and J by 6 bases, and 22 bases separated the two germline ends. The germline gives CDR1 LNHDA, CDR2 SQIVND (reference sequence). The CDR3 region has the DNA TGTGCCAGTAGTGATGTCGTCCCGGAGCCACTGAATGGCTACACCTTC. Its translation: CASSDVVPEPLNGYTF.